These 26 T cell receptor beta chains were all obtained from the same sample, sequenced in a study of blood T cells in healthy people across ages. A second PCR, run for about 7 to 12 cycles, used a sample-barcoded 5' primer plus a J-beta primer mix. TCRdb re-called the 5' RACE reads with MiXCR, one entry per CDR3 protein. Here the sample spans about 1.6 million distinct CDR3 sequences, 34% being singletons. The sequenced material came from blood. The receptors shown here come from a young woman in good health.

This chain joins TRBV6-2 or TRBV6-3 and TRBJ1-2, with D tentatively TRBD1 (6 bases). The CDR3 length is 15 residues. V was pared by 6 bases and J by 13 bases, with 27 bases between. Germline CDR1 is MNHEY and CDR2 is SVGEGT. In nucleotides, the CDR3 is TGTGCCAGCAGCAAGAGTTGGACAGCCGGGGGGCAGTGCACCTTC. Its translation: CASSKSWTAGGQCTF.

The CDR3 here is CATQLDTFERQYF. The CDR3 nucleotides are TGTGCCACCCAGTTGGACACCTTCGAAAGACAGTACTTC. The chain combines TRBV6-1 with TRBJ2-5; D perhaps matches TRBD1 (5 bases). V lost 10 bases and J 11 bases, leaving 23 bases between the germline ends. This CDR3 is built from 13 residues. Germline-derived CDR1 and CDR2 are MNHNS and SASEGT.

CDR3 amino acids: CASSELAGGRHEQYF. The DNA of the CDR3 is TGTGCCAGCAGTGAACTAGCGGGGGGGCGCCACGAGCAGTACTTC. V is TRBV6-1 and J is TRBJ2-7; 12 positions match TRBD2. Germline trimming cut 2 bases from V and 5 bases from J; bases unmatched to any gene: 4. Per germline, CDR1 MNHNS and CDR2 SASEGT. The CDR3 consists of 15 residues.

This clonotype was picked up a small number of times. V and J are TRBV20-1 and TRBJ2-5; 8 bases fit TRBD2. J gave up 5 bases and V 2 bases, and 10 bases lay outside the gene matches. CDR3 size: 15 residues. Germline assignment: CDR1 DFQATT and CDR2 SNEGSKA (reference sequence). This chain's CDR3 is CSARSPRRGDETQYF. Written as DNA, the CDR3 is TGCAGTGCTAGATCACCTCGGCGGGGGGACGAGACCCAGTACTTC.

CDR3 coding DNA: TGCAGTGCTACCATAGGCATCCTCACAGGTCGCACAGGCGACAGTTCCTACGAGCAGTACTTC. This encodes CSATIGILTGRTGDSSYEQYF. This chain uses TRBV20-1 with TRBJ2-7; possible D gene TRBD1, 5 bases. This CDR3 has 21 amino acids. The germline gives CDR1 DFQATT, CDR2 SNEGSKA (reference sequence). V was cut by 4 bases and J by 1 base, with 35 bases left in between.

This chain links TRBV6-6 with TRBJ1-5; the D gene is possibly TRBD1 (6 bases). The germline V and J ends were trimmed by 8 bases and 4 bases, with 15 bases remaining between them. The CDR3 loop spans 14 amino acids. CDR1 and CDR2 (germline): MNHNY, SVGAGI (reference sequence). The CDR3 DNA reads TGTGCCAGCTTTAAGGGGGGGATGAATCAGCCCCAGCATTTT. Amino acid sequence: CASFKGGMNQPQHF.

The chain uses TRBV21-1 and TRBJ2-5. TRBV21-1 is flagged as a pseudogene. The CDR3 runs to 13 residues. This CDR3 reads CASNPLPRETQYF. CDR3 coding DNA: TGTGCCAGCAACCCACTACCCCGAGAGACCCAGTACTTC.

V gene TRBV7-2 combines with J gene TRBJ2-3; 12 nucleotides match TRBD2. There are 16 residues in the CDR3. Germline V gene lookup returns CDR1 SGHTA and CDR2 FQGNSA. J lost 5 bases, V lost 4 bases, and 7 bases had no gene match. DNA of the CDR3: TGTGCCAGCAGCTCGAGGACTAGCGGGGACAGAGATACGCAGTATTTT. Protein product: CASSSRTSGDRDTQYF.

V usage is TRBV29-1 and J usage is TRBJ2-1; 12 positions match TRBD2. The CDR3 extends over 21 amino acids. Germline CDR1 reads SQVTM; CDR2 reads ANQGSEA. Trimming cost V 7 bases and J 4 bases; bases outside gene matches: 26. In DNA, the CDR3 is TGCAGCGGGAGGGGCAGGGGGCCGAGACTAGCGGGAGAAGGGCGGTACAATGAGCAGTTCTTC. Translated: CSGRGRGPRLAGEGRYNEQFF.

V usage is TRBV5-1 and J usage is TRBJ1-1; D possibly corresponds to TRBD1 (5 bases). V gave up 4 bases and J gave up 4 bases, with 14 bases separating them. Germline-derived CDR1 and CDR2 are SGHRS and YFSETQ. The CDR3 covers 14 residues. CDR3 nucleotides: TGCGCCAGCAGCCCGGGGCGGACTAGCACTGAAGCTTTCTTT. Protein product: CASSPGRTSTEAFF.

This clonotype showed up just a few times. The genes are TRBV5-1 and TRBJ2-5; a weak D match, TRBD2 (6 bases). The length of the CDR3 is 15 residues. V lost 0 bases, J lost 4 bases, and 13 bases lay in between. In germline, CDR1 is SGHRS, CDR2 YFSETQ. In DNA form, the CDR3 reads TGCGCCAGCAGCTTGGAGCGACTAGTGGGAGAGACCCAGTACTTC. It translates to CASSLERLVGETQYF.

The table lists this clonotype with a few counts. The CDR3 DNA reads TGTGCCAGCAGCCCTACCGGACAGGGGGCGGAAGGCTACACCTTC. It yields the protein CASSPTGQGAEGYTF. The V call is TRBV9, the J call TRBJ1-2, with 11 nucleotides matching TRBD1. V gave up 4 bases and J gave up 8 bases; unmatched junction bases: 10. Germline values: CDR1 SGDLS, CDR2 YYNGEE. The CDR3 covers 15 residues.

The chain couples TRBV28 to TRBJ2-1, with D uncertain. This CDR3 is 13 amino acids long. V was trimmed by 5 bases and J by 7 bases, leaving 12 bases between them. Germline V lookup: CDR1 MDHEN, CDR2 SYDVKM. As DNA, the CDR3 is TGTGCCAGCAGTCCTGACATAAGAAATGAGCAGTTCTTC. This codes for CASSPDIRNEQFF.

The genes are TRBV28 and TRBJ1-2; possible D gene TRBD1, 5 bases. Per germline, CDR1 MDHEN and CDR2 SYDVKM. V gave up 3 bases and J gave up 4 bases, with 9 bases separating them. CDR3 size: 13 residues. CDR3 in amino acids: CASSFQGSYGYTF. The CDR3 coding sequence is TGTGCCAGCAGTTTCCAGGGTAGCTATGGCTACACCTTC.

This chain joins TRBV5-1 and TRBJ2-3, with D hard to call. Deletions cut 1 base from V and 4 bases from J, with 7 bases between. Germline values: CDR1 SGHRS, CDR2 YFSETQ. CDR3 length equals 13 residues. The CDR3 sequence: CASSLSPSDTQYF. Here the CDR3 DNA reads TGCGCCAGCAGCTTGAGCCCCTCAGATACGCAGTATTTT.

CDR3 DNA: TGCAGTGTTCTAGGGTACGGCTACACCTTC. Encoded protein: CSVLGYGYTF. The V call is TRBV20-1, the J call TRBJ1-2; D not resolved. This CDR3 spans 10 amino acids. Trimming pared 7 bases from V and 8 bases from J, leaving 11 bases between. Looked up from germline, CDR1 is DFQATT and CDR2 is SNEGSKA (reference sequence).

This clonotype occurred a few times. This rearrangement joins TRBV20-1 to TRBJ1-2; D is undetermined. The length of the CDR3 is 13 residues. Germline CDR1 reads DFQATT; CDR2 reads SNEGSKA (reference sequence). Trimming took off 6 bases at V and 2 bases at J, with 13 bases between the two ends. CDR3 sequence (DNA): TGCAGTGCAGAAGGACTGACCAACTATGGCTACACCTTC. Translated: CSAEGLTNYGYTF.

The V gene is TRBV28, the J gene TRBJ2-7; D gene ambiguous. CDR1 and CDR2 from the germline V gene are MDHEN and SYDVKM. CDR3 length: 12 residues. The germline V and J ends were trimmed by 4 bases and 3 bases, with 7 bases remaining between them. This chain's CDR3 is CASSCKNYEQYF. As DNA, the CDR3 is TGTGCCAGCAGTTGCAAGAACTACGAGCAGTACTTC.

The chain links TRBV20-1 to TRBJ2-7; the match to TRBD2 covers 9 bases. V lost 6 bases and J lost 0; bases outside the gene matches: 3. Germline lookup yields CDR1 DFQATT and CDR2 SNEGSKA (reference sequence). The length of the CDR3 is 13 residues. The DNA for the CDR3 is TGCAGTGCGCCTAGCGGGGCCTCCTACGAGCAGTACTTC. Protein: CSAPSGASYEQYF.

In its sample, this clonotype was seen many times. The junction differs from germline at one of its ends, possibly a read error. The rearrangement links TRBV4-1 to TRBJ2-7; tentatively, D is TRBD1 (6 bases). Germline values: CDR1 MGHRA, CDR2 YSYEKL. The CDR3 consists of 14 residues. The CDR3 spells CASSQGVRGYEQYF. The DNA for the CDR3 is TGTGCCAGCAGCCAAGGTGTCAGGGGCTACGAGCAGTACTTC.

This rearrangement joins TRBV6-4 to TRBJ1-6; possible D gene TRBD1, 5 bases. With 6 bases removed from V and 10 bases from J, the gap between germline ends came to 16 bases. Germline loops: CDR1 MRHNA, CDR2 SNTAGT. The CDR3 contains 14 residues. In DNA, the CDR3 is TGTGCCAGCAGCGTGGTGTGGGGCCGGTCACCCCTCCACTTT. Amino acid sequence: CASSVVWGRSPLHF.

This clonotype has more than one count but fewer than ten. V gene TRBV18 combines with J gene TRBJ2-6; TRBD2 might be the D (5 bases). CDR3 length: 16 amino acids. V was shortened by 2 bases and J by 4 bases, with 12 bases between the two germline ends. Germline CDR1 reads KGHSH; CDR2 reads LQKENI. The CDR3 nucleotides are TGTGCCAGCTCACCAGTCGGGGTAGGAGGGGCCAACGTCCTGACTTTC. This translates into CASSPVGVGGANVLTF.

This clonotype appeared a few times. The CDR3 sequence is CASSLRQDNTGELFF. CDR3 bases: TGTGCCAGCAGCTTAAGGCAGGACAACACCGGGGAGCTGTTTTTT. J is TRBJ2-2 and V is TRBV11-2; D uncertain. V was shortened by 2 bases and J by 2 bases, with 9 bases between the two germline ends. The CDR3 is made up of 15 amino acids. From germline, CDR1 is SGHAT and CDR2 FQNNGV.

This clonotype was seen many times. This chain connects TRBV7-3 to TRBJ2-3, with D perhaps TRBD2 (6 bases). V was shortened by 3 bases and J by 4 bases, with 14 bases between the two germline ends. Per germline, CDR1 SGHTA and CDR2 FQGTGA. The CDR3 is 15 residues long. The CDR3 protein is CASSFGGVLSDTQYF. The DNA of the CDR3 is TGTGCCAGCAGCTTCGGCGGGGTCCTCTCAGATACGCAGTATTTT.

The sample holds many counts of this clonotype. The rearrangement uses TRBV20-1 and TRBJ2-5; no clear D. The CDR3 loop spans 13 amino acids. The V end lost 3 bases, the J end lost 2 bases, and 10 bases lay between the germline ends. Germline V gives CDR1 DFQATT, CDR2 SNEGSKA (reference sequence). The CDR3 is CSASLDEQETQYF. The CDR3 bases are TGCAGTGCTAGTTTGGACGAGCAAGAGACCCAGTACTTC.

The gene calls are TRBV5-1 and TRBJ2-3; 8 bases fit TRBD1. This CDR3 region has 15 residues. J was trimmed by 2 bases and V by 3 bases; bases with no gene match: 5. Germline V CDR1 and CDR2: SGHRS, YFSETQ. Here the CDR3 DNA reads TGCGCCAGCAGCTCCAGGGGGCCCCCCACAGATACGCAGTATTTT. Translated, it gives CASSSRGPPTDTQYF.